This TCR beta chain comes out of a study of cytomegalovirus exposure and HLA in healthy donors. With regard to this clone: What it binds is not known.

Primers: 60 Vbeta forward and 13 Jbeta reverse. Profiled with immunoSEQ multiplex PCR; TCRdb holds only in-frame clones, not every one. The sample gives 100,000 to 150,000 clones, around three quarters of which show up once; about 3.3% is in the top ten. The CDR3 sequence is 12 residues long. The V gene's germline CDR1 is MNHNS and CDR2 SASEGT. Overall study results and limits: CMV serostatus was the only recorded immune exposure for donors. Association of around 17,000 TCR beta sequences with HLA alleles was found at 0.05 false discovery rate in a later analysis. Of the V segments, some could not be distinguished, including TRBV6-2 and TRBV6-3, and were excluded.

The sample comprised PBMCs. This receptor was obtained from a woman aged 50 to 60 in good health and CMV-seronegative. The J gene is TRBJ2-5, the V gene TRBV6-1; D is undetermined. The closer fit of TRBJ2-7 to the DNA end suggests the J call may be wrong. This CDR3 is CASSEFWAEQYF. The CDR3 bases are TGTGCCAGCAGTGAATTCTGGGCCGAGCAGTACTTC.